This T cell receptor beta chain was profiled in a study of metastatic and nonmetastatic thyroid tumors (dated by TCRdb to the early 2020s). Some background on the complete study: For patients with malignant and with benign thyroid disease, the researchers compared repertoires between peripheral blood samples and tumor or nodule tissue samples. Overall study outcomes, separate from this receptor: In both blood and tumor samples, TCR beta diversity was reported to be significantly higher in malignant tumors than in benign nodules.

Trimmed from V: 4 bases; trimmed from J: 2 bases; junction bases lacking a gene match: 9. The germline V gene encodes CDR1 SGHRS and CDR2 YFSETQ. The CDR3 numbers 16 residues from cysteine through phenylalanine. Only the CDR3 DNA stays, 48 bases, in frame from base 1. No treatment had been received by any patient before thyroid surgery. The study retrospectively analysed patient clinical samples collected from about 2012 to 2019 using T-cell receptor beta sequencing. The library was obtained by PCR. The sequencing machine was an Illumina HiSeq 4000. The TCR beta-chain CDR3 region of each patient was profiled by high-throughput sequencing. As for how the authors treated the data: A classifier to discriminate distant-metastatic papillary thyroid cancer patients was built from CDR3 differences across clinicopathological groups. Repertoire diversity was assessed with the Shannon index, and tumor-blood repertoire similarity with the Morisita-Horn index. Using fastp at Q25 and MiXCR, TCRdb reprocessed the public reads and kept productive beta chains. Here the V and J calls rest on TCRdb's processing, not on the authors' analysis. The table for this sample lists about 70,000 clones; around 20% of them were counted only once. The ten top clones hold about 13% of the sample.

Points on this clone: The antigen this receptor binds is unknown. No base-level quality is on record; no much larger clone is a single base apart.

Sequencing was performed on blood. The clonotype was recovered from a female donor with papillary thyroid cancer or a benign thyroid nodule (not recorded which). Some clones in this sample may be carry-over from other donors' samples. The chain employs TRBV5-1 and TRBJ2-7; TRBD1 lines up with 10 middle nucleotides. This receptor carries the CDR3 CASSLGTGEVAYEQYF. The base sequence is TGCGCCAGCAGCCTCGGGACAGGGGAAGTGGCCTACGAGCAGTACTTC.